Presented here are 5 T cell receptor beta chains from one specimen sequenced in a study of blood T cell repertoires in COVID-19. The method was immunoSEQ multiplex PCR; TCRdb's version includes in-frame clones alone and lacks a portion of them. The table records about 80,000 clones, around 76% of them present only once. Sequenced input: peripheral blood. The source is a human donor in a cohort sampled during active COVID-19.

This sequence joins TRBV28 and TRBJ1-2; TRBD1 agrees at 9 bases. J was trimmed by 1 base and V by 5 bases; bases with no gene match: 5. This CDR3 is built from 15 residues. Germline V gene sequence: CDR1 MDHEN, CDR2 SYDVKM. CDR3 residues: CASSPTGGNNYGYTF. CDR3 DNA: TGTGCCAGCAGTCCAACAGGGGGCAATAACTATGGCTACACCTTC.

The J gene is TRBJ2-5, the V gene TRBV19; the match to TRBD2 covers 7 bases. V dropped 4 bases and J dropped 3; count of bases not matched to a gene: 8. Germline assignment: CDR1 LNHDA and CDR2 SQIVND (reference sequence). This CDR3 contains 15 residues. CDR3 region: CASSTQGDYEETQYF. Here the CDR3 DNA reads TGTGCCAGTAGTACCCAAGGGGACTACGAAGAGACCCAGTACTTC.

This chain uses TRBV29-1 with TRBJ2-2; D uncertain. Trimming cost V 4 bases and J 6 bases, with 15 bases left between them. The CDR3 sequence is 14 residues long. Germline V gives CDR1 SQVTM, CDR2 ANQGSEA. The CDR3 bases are TGCAGCGTTGTGACTGGAGAGAGAGCCGGGGAGCTGTTTTTT. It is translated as CSVVTGERAGELFF.

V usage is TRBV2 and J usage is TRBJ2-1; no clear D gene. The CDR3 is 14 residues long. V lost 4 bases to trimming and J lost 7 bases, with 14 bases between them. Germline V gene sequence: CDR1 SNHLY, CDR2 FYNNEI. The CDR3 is CASSVLLQQNEQFF. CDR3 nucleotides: TGTGCCAGCAGTGTGCTATTACAGCAAAATGAGCAGTTCTTC.

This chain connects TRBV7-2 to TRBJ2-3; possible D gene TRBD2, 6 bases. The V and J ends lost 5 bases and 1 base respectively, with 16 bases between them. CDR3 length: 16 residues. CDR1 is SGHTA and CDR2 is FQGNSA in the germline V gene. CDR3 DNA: TGTGCCAGCAGCCCATGGGGAGGTAGTGGCACAGATACGCAGTATTTT. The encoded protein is CASSPWGGSGTDTQYF.